This TCR beta chain is from a study of CD8+ T cells in alopecia areata. The overall study: Treatment with tofacitinib (6 to 18 months) was followed by 6 months off drug.

The treatment here: oral pan-JAK inhibitor, 5-10 mg twice daily. The study team obtained lesional scalp punch biopsies and peripheral blood from alopecia areata patients. Germline CDR1 and CDR2: SQVTM and ANQGSEA. The CDR3 has 12 amino acids. Trimming took 8 bases from V and 5 from J, leaving 16 bases between them. Isolated RNA was reverse transcribed into cDNA used as the sequencing template. Profiled with immunoSEQ multiplex PCR; TCRdb holds only in-frame clones, not every one. The table includes approximately 200,000 clones, 55% to 70% detected once. The chain couples TRBV29-1 to TRBJ2-7; D may match TRBD1 or TRBD2 (5 bases each). The source of this sequence is a human donor with alopecia areata. This specimen consisted of CD4+ T cells sorted from blood, obtained at week 4, from a patient treated with tofacitinib. The CDR3 sequence: CSMKTGRNEQYF. The CDR3 DNA reads as TGCAGCATGAAGACGGGGCGGAACGAGCAGTACTTC.